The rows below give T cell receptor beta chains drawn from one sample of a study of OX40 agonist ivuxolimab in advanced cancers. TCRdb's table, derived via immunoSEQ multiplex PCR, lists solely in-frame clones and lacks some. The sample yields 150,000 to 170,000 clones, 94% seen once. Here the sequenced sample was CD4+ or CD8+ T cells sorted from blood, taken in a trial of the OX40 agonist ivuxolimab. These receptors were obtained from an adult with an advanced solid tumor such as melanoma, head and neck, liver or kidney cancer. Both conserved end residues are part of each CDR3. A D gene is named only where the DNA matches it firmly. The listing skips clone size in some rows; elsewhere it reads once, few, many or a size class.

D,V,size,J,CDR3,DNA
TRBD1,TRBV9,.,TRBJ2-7,CASSGRDRWTYEQYF,TGTGCCAGCAGCGGCCGGGACAGGTGGACCTACGAGCAGTACTTC
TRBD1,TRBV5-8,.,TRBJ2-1,CASSRTGQGVKLENGEQFF,TGTGCCAGCAGCCGGACGGGACAGGGGGTAAAGCTTGAGAATGGTGAGCAGTTCTTC
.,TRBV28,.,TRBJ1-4,CASSIPNILSLNEKLFF,TGTGCCAGCAGCATACCCAATATCCTTAGCCTTAATGAAAAACTGTTTTTT
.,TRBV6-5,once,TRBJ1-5,CASSYSGGNQPQHF,TGTGCCAGCAGTTACTCAGGAGGGAACCAGCCCCAGCATTTT
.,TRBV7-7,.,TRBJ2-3,CASSPRRGSTDTQYF,TGTGCCAGCAGCCCGCGCCGGGGAAGCACAGATACGCAGTATTTT
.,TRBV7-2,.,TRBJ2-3,CASSLVDWQGGTDTQYF,TGTGCCAGCAGCTTGGTCGACTGGCAGGGAGGTACAGATACGCAGTATTTT
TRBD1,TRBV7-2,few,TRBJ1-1,CASTPAGGVAFF,TGTGCCAGCACCCCGGCAGGGGGGGTAGCTTTCTTT
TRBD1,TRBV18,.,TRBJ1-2,CASSLDPPGQGASYGYTF,TGTGCCAGCTCACTAGACCCTCCGGGACAGGGGGCGAGCTATGGCTACACCTTC
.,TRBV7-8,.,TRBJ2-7,CASSPQLSYEQYF,TGTGCCAGCAGCCCCCAGCTCTCCTACGAGCAGTACTTC
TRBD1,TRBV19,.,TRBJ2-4,CASTRTGGQNIQYF,TGTGCCAGTACCAGGACAGGGGGCCAAAACATTCAGTACTTC
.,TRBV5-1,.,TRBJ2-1,CASSLGGGSSNEQFF,TGCGCCAGCAGCTTGGGCGGCGGGTCGAGCAATGAGCAGTTCTTC
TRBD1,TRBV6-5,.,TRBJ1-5,CASSRGQGMNQPQHF,TGTGCCAGCAGCCGGGGACAGGGAATGAATCAGCCCCAGCATTTT
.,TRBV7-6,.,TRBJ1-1,CASSVTDRRAEAFF,TGTGCCAGCAGCGTCACAGACAGGCGGGCTGAAGCTTTCTTT
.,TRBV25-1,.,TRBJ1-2,CASSESGTAYGYTF,TGTGCCAGCAGTGAATCTGGAACTGCCTATGGCTACACCTTC
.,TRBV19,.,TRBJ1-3,CASSPTRTSAGDTIYF,TGTGCCAGTAGCCCTACACGTACTTCGGCTGGAGACACCATATATTTT
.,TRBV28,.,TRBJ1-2,CASSPVERGLYGYTF,TGTGCCAGCAGTCCCGTCGAAAGGGGCCTCTATGGCTACACCTTC
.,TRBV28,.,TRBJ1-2,CASSLLGRGDDGYTF,TGTGCCAGCAGTTTATTGGGGCGAGGAGATGATGGCTACACCTTC
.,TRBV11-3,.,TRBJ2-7,CASSLPPRHEQYF,TGTGCCAGCAGCCTACCACCCCGACACGAGCAGTACTTC
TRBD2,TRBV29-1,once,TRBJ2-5,CSVLGLAGSQETQYF,TGCAGCGTCCTAGGACTAGCGGGGTCTCAAGAGACCCAGTACTTC
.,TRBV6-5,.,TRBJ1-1,CASSYSILNTEAFF,TGTGCCAGCAGTTACTCGATATTGAACACTGAAGCTTTCTTT
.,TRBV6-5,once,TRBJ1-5,CASSSGPLFNQPQHF,TGTGCCAGCAGCTCCGGGCCCCTCTTCAATCAGCCCCAGCATTTT
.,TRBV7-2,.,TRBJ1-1,CASSLTYRATEAFF,TGTGCCAGCAGCTTGACTTACAGGGCCACTGAAGCTTTCTTT
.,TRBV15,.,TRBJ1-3,CATSRDLQSSGNTIYF,TGTGCCACCAGCAGAGATCTCCAAAGCTCTGGAAACACCATATATTTT